The 27 T cell receptor beta chains presented below share a single source sample, sequenced in a study of T-cell memory formation after mild COVID-19. TCRdb reprocessed the 5' RACE reads with MiXCR, giving one entry per CDR3 protein. The sample lists about 190,000 distinct CDR3 sequences; more than 9% were seen once. The sequencing sample was made of PBMCs or a T cell subset sorted from them (not recorded which). The receptor source for this set is a man younger than 35 who had mild COVID-19 (a few samples of this study predate the infection). Cell type and time point are not known.

The CDR3 DNA reads TGCAGTGTATATCGACCGGGAGCTCGGAATGAGCAGTTCTTC. It codes for CSVYRPGARNEQFF. V usage is TRBV20-1 and J usage is TRBJ2-1; weak D call: TRBD2 (6 bases). Germline-derived CDR1 and CDR2 are DFQATT and SNEGSKA (reference sequence). Trimming stripped 7 bases from V and 7 bases from J, with 20 bases between. CDR3 length: 14 amino acids.

V and J are TRBV6-5 and TRBJ1-4; D perhaps matches TRBD1 (5 bases). Trimming removed 6 bases from V and 2 bases from J, with 13 bases in between. The length of the CDR3 is 15 residues. CDR1 MNHEY and CDR2 SVGAGI come from the germline V gene. CDR3 sequence reads: CASRRAGNTNEKLFF. CDR3 bases: TGTGCCAGCAGACGAGCAGGGAATACTAATGAAAAACTGTTTTTT.

There are many counts of this clonotype. The chain has TRBV6-2 or TRBV6-3 and TRBJ2-7; D unresolved. Germline CDR1 reads MNHEY; CDR2 reads SVGEGT. The CDR3 contains 12 residues. Trimming stripped 6 bases from V and 4 bases from J, with 10 bases between. CDR3 protein: CASSRASYEQYV. The CDR3 bases are TGTGCCAGCAGCAGAGCGAGTTACGAGCAGTACGTC.

CDR3 in DNA: TGTGCCAGCAGTTCCCCTAGCGGGGGGGTTTTCGCCAAAAACATTCAGTACTTC. This codes for CASSSPSGGVFAKNIQYF. The chain links TRBV6-6 to TRBJ2-4, with TRBD2 matching 12 bases. Losses at the gene ends were 4 bases for V and 1 base for J; bases not matched to a gene: 8. The CDR3 totals 18 residues. The germline V gene has CDR1 MNHNY and CDR2 SVGAGI (reference sequence).

The chain recombines TRBV20-1 with TRBJ2-7, with no clear D. The V end was cut by 3 bases, the J end by 1 base, with 13 bases between. Germline CDR1 is DFQATT and CDR2 is SNEGSKA (reference sequence). CDR3 length: 14 residues. The CDR3 loop reads CSASAPALSYEQYF. The CDR3 nucleotides read TGCAGTGCTAGTGCGCCAGCCCTATCCTACGAGCAGTACTTC.

This clonotype was seen only a few times. CDR3 nucleotides: TGCGCCAGCAGTGTTGGGGGGGCCAAAAACATTCAGTACTTC. This gives the protein CASSVGGAKNIQYF. This chain links TRBV10-1 with TRBJ2-4; D possibly corresponds to TRBD2 (6 bases). Germline V lookup: CDR1 WNHNN, CDR2 SYGVQD (reference sequence). This CDR3 is built from 14 residues. Trimming left V 4 bases short and J 1 base short, with 8 bases between.

In its sample, this clonotype was seen a few times. V usage is TRBV6-2 or TRBV6-3 and J usage is TRBJ2-5; D gene ambiguous. The germline CDR1 and CDR2 sequences are MNHEY and SVGEGT. The CDR3 runs to 14 residues. Trimming took 5 bases from V and 4 from J, leaving 14 bases between them. The CDR3 loop is CASSTPPGGETQYF. The DNA of the CDR3 is TGTGCCAGCAGTACCCCCCCAGGTGGAGAGACCCAGTACTTC.

The chain couples TRBV6-1 to TRBJ1-5; no firm D call. Per germline, CDR1 MNHNS and CDR2 SASEGT. The CDR3 is 17 residues long. Trimming pared 2 bases from V and 1 base from J, leaving 15 bases between. The CDR3 sequence: CASSEIVWVASNQPQHF. CDR3 in DNA: TGTGCCAGCAGTGAAATCGTCTGGGTCGCGAGCAATCAGCCCCAGCATTTT.

This clonotype was seen many times. The chain employs TRBV5-1 and TRBJ2-5; possibly TRBD1 for D (7 bases). This CDR3 spans 16 amino acids. Deletions cut 0 bases from V and 4 bases from J, with 16 bases between. Germline CDR1 and CDR2: SGHRS and YFSETQ. CDR3 in amino acids: CASSLGIRGALETQYF. CDR3 nucleotides: TGCGCCAGCAGCTTGGGAATCAGGGGGGCCCTAGAGACCCAGTACTTC. Looking up the rest from reference TRBV5-1 and TRBJ2-5 gives the full variable domain: KAGVTQTPRYLIKTRGQQVTLSCSPISGHRSVSWYQQTPGQGLQFLFEYFSETQRNKGNFPGRFSGRQFSNSRSEMNVSTLELGDSALYLCASSLGIRGALETQYFGPGTRLLVL.

This clonotype has a handful of counts. The chain is built from TRBV7-2 and TRBJ2-7; TRBD1 agrees at 11 bases. V was pared by 5 bases and J by 13 bases, with 10 bases of the junction left unmatched. The CDR3 covers 13 residues. The germline V gene encodes CDR1 SGHTA and CDR2 FQGNSA. The CDR3 protein is CASSPDPGTGGYF. The DNA of the CDR3 is TGTGCCAGCAGCCCCGATCCCGGGACAGGGGGTTACTTC.

V is TRBV7-8 and J is TRBJ1-5, with TRBD1 as a possible D gene (5 bases). The CDR3 is made up of 20 amino acids. Germline V CDR1 and CDR2: SGHVS, FQNEAQ. The germline V and J ends were trimmed by 5 bases and 0 bases, with 26 bases remaining between them. CDR3 nucleotide sequence: TGTGCCAGCAGCACGGGACGTCCGAGGATATCCGGATATAGCAATCAGCCCCAGCATTTT. It specifies CASSTGRPRISGYSNQPQHF.

CDR3 amino acids: CASSPDTSGGETQYF. In nucleotides, the CDR3 is TGTGCCAGCAGCCCCGACACTAGCGGGGGTGAGACCCAGTACTTC. The chain uses TRBV7-6 and TRBJ2-5; 11 bases fit TRBD2. The CDR3 is 15 amino acids. CDR1 is SGHVS, CDR2 FNYEAQ, per germline. V lost 5 bases and J lost 5; bases outside the gene matches: 7.

This chain connects TRBV5-4 to TRBJ2-5; TRBD1 matches 8 bases. Germline lookup yields CDR1 SGHNT and CDR2 YYREEE (reference sequence). V dropped 6 bases and J dropped 1; count of bases not matched to a gene: 2. The CDR3 spans 13 residues. The CDR3 nucleotides read TGTGCCAGCATTGACAGGGGCCAAGAGACCCAGTACTTC. It yields the protein CASIDRGQETQYF.

This clonotype appeared a few times. This chain uses TRBV3-1 with TRBJ2-5; 7 positions agree with TRBD2. The germline CDR1 and CDR2 sequences are LGHDT and YNNKEL (reference sequence). The CDR3 has 15 residues. Trimming at V came to 4 bases and at J to 5 bases, leaving 10 bases not matched to a gene. The CDR3 here is CASSRSGRGWETQYF. CDR3 DNA sequence: TGTGCCAGCAGCCGTAGCGGGCGAGGATGGGAGACCCAGTACTTC.

This sequence joins TRBV10-3 and TRBJ2-7, with D uncertain. V was cut by 7 bases and J by 0 bases, with 19 bases left in between. The CDR3 is made up of 16 amino acids. Per the germline V gene, CDR1 is ENHRY and CDR2 is SYGVKD. The CDR3 loop reads CAITRPGRTLSYEQYF. DNA of the CDR3: TGTGCCATCACCCGACCAGGCAGAACCCTCTCCTACGAGCAGTACTTC.

Only a few counts were recorded for this clonotype. The V and J genes are TRBV5-1 and TRBJ2-2; 8 bases match TRBD1. With V trimmed by 0 bases and J by 4 bases, 5 bases remained unmatched. Germline V CDR1 and CDR2: SGHRS, YFSETQ. The CDR3 is made up of 16 amino acids. CDR3 bases: TGCGCCAGCAGCTTGGCCGGCGACAGGGGCACCGGGGAGCTGTTTTTT. This translates into CASSLAGDRGTGELFF.

The V call is TRBV5-4, the J call TRBJ1-1; tentatively, D is TRBD1 (6 bases). Per germline, CDR1 SGHNT and CDR2 YYREEE (reference sequence). The CDR3 sequence is 17 residues long. Trimming stripped 3 bases from V and 3 bases from J, with 21 bases between. The CDR3 DNA follows: TGTGCCAGCAGCTGGGAGATATACAGGGAGGGGGACACTGAAGCTTTCTTT. Translating it yields CASSWEIYREGDTEAFF.

This clonotype was seen ten or more times. The V gene is TRBV6-5, the J gene TRBJ1-5; D gene unclear. The CDR3 contains 15 residues. CDR1 and CDR2 from the germline V gene are MNHEY and SVGAGI. V was shortened by 6 bases and J by 2 bases, with 14 bases between the two germline ends. The CDR3 nucleotides are TGTGCCAGCAGCCCCAATTGGGTGGGCAATCAGCCCCAGCATTTT. Protein: CASSPNWVGNQPQHF.

The rearrangement links TRBV6-1 to TRBJ2-5, with 12 bases identical to TRBD1. The CDR3 sequence is 15 residues long. The ends lost 4 bases at V and 5 bases at J; junction bases unmatched: 5. Germline-derived CDR1 and CDR2 are MNHNS and SASEGT. CDR3 coding DNA: TGTGCCAGCAGTGGCGGGACAGGGGGCGTCGAGACCCAGTACTTC. As protein: CASSGGTGGVETQYF.

The rearrangement uses TRBV27 and TRBJ2-1, with 9 bases fitting TRBD2. Trimming at V came to 2 bases and at J to 10 bases, leaving 12 bases not matched to a gene. The length of the CDR3 is 16 residues. Germline CDR1 and CDR2: MNHEY and SMNVEV (reference sequence). The CDR3 nucleotides read TGTGCCAGCAGTTTAGGGGCAGGGAGCCTAGCGGGAGAGCAGTTCTTC. As protein: CASSLGAGSLAGEQFF.

In its sample, this clonotype was seen a few times. This rearrangement joins TRBV7-2 to TRBJ2-2; TRBD2 agrees at 7 bases. This CDR3 has 17 residues. From germline, CDR1 is SGHTA and CDR2 FQGNSA. V was clipped by 5 bases and J by 2 bases; unmatched bases: 11. CDR3 nucleotides: TGTGCCAGCAGCCCAAGCGGGGAAGGTGGCAACACCGGGGAGCTGTTTTTT. Its protein is CASSPSGEGGNTGELFF.

The chain employs TRBV30 and TRBJ2-1; possibly TRBD1 for D (5 bases). V was pared by 0 bases and J by 10 bases, with 7 bases between. Germline V gene data show CDR1 as GTSNPN and CDR2 as SVGIG (reference sequence). CDR3 length: 11 residues. The CDR3 nucleotides read TGTGCCTGGAGTGTACAGGTGGAGCAGTTCTTC. Translation gives CAWSVQVEQFF.

At least ten counts were recorded for this clonotype. This chain uses TRBV30 with TRBJ1-4, with D uncertain. The germline V gene encodes CDR1 GTSNPN and CDR2 SVGIG (reference sequence). The CDR3 contains 14 residues. V lost 2 bases to trimming and J lost 1 base, with 8 bases between them. CDR3 in DNA: TGTGCCTGGAGTTTTCTCGGAACTAATGAAAAACTGTTTTTT. Its translation: CAWSFLGTNEKLFF.

This chain links TRBV7-2 with TRBJ2-5, with 12 nucleotides matching TRBD2. Germline V gene sequence: CDR1 SGHTA, CDR2 FQGNSA. This CDR3 contains 15 residues. Losses at the gene ends were 5 bases for V and 4 bases for J; bases not matched to a gene: 5. The CDR3 DNA reads TGTGCCAGCAGCGCGACTAGCGGGGGTAGAGAGACCCAGTACTTC. Translation gives CASSATSGGRETQYF.

On this clonotype: One junction end does not reproduce the germline sequence, and a read error may be involved. J is TRBJ2-4 and V is TRBV11-2, with 7 positions matching TRBD2. Germline V gene data show CDR1 as SGHAT and CDR2 as FQNNGV. This CDR3 has 15 residues. CDR3 protein: CASSLGAGHKTIQYF. CDR3 DNA: TGTGCCAGCAGCTTAGGAGCGGGGCACAAAACCATTCAGTACTTC.

This clonotype has only a few counts. In DNA form, the CDR3 reads TGTGCCACAATGGGGCCCCAGTTTTTCTATGGCTACACCTTC. Protein product: CATMGPQFFYGYTF. The rearrangement uses TRBV12-3 or TRBV12-4 and TRBJ1-2; D may be TRBD1 (5 bases). The CDR3 loop spans 14 amino acids. Trimming shortened V by 10 bases and J by 4 bases, and 19 bases separated the two germline ends.

The rearrangement uses TRBV27 and TRBJ2-6; tentative D call: TRBD1 (6 bases). CDR3 length equals 16 residues. V lost 0 bases and J 3 bases, leaving 9 bases between the germline ends. CDR1 MNHEY and CDR2 SMNVEV come from the germline V gene (reference sequence). The CDR3 DNA sequence: TGTGCCAGCAGTTTATCGTCAGGGGTTGGGGCCAACGTCCTGACTTTC. This sequence encodes CASSLSSGVGANVLTF.